This T cell receptor beta chain was recovered during a study of HIV-infected patients and healthy controls. Whole blood was used without fractionation, so all unsorted peripheral T cells were included. Reverse transcription used approximately 500 ng RNA and constant-region primers for alpha and beta. Alpha and beta chain libraries were made separately by chain-specific third strand synthesis with multiplexing indices. Via MiXCR, TCRdb re-called the 5' RACE reads, giving one row per CDR3 protein. The table shows approximately 8,000 distinct CDR3 sequences, with more than 8.5% occurring only once. This clonotype was observed at least ten times. V dropped 4 bases and J dropped 2 bases, with 12 bases sitting between them. From germline, CDR1 is SNHLY and CDR2 FYNNEI. This CDR3 has 15 amino acids.

The clonotype was recovered from an adult with HIV infection. Here the sequenced sample was blood, taken before antiretroviral therapy. This rearrangement joins TRBV2 to TRBJ2-1; tentatively, D is TRBD2 (5 bases). CDR3 DNA sequence: TGTGCCAGCAGTGGGGAGCTCCCCCCCTACAATGAGCAGTTCTTC. Translating gives CASSGELPPYNEQFF.